The present entry profiles one T cell receptor (beta chain) with its context. Sequencing used immunoSEQ multiplex PCR; TCRdb keeps in-frame clones, though not all of them. In the table there are some 170,000 clones, more than 75% of which are singletons. The entry originates in a study of blood T cell repertoires in COVID-19. Study information: Nucleic acid was either cDNA or gDNA, and it came from T cells, B-cell-depleted T cells, or PBMCs.

While infection was still active, Seattle patients were enrolled and then followed longitudinally. Trimming removed 2 bases at V and 10 bases at J, with 11 bases between. Germline V gene sequence: CDR1 KGHSH, CDR2 LQKENI. This CDR3 comprises 13 residues. Sample: peripheral blood. The sequence came from a woman between 70 and 85 years old with COVID-19, enrolled during active disease. The V and J genes are TRBV18 and TRBJ1-4, with D maybe TRBD1 (6 bases). The CDR3 loop is CASSPGQIRKLFF. Here the CDR3 DNA reads TGTGCCAGCTCACCAGGACAGATTCGAAAACTGTTTTTT. The variable domain in full, completed from reference TRBV18 and TRBJ1-4, reads NAGVMQNPRHLVRRRGQEARLRCSPMKGHSHVYWYRQLPEEGLKFMVYLQKENIIDESGMPKERFSAEFPKEGPSILRIQQVVRGDSAAYFCASSPGQIRKLFFGSGTQLSVL.